This TCR beta chain stems from a study of blood T cell repertoires in COVID-19. For the study at large: COVID-19 samples, acute and convalescent, were from the United States, Italy and Spain. Sources were T cells, B-cell-depleted T cells, or PBMCs; the material itself was cDNA or gDNA.

Original data processing: Reference gene primer amplification gave estimated nucleated cell counts. Sequenced by immunoSEQ multiplex PCR; TCRdb stores in-frame clones only, minus some. V, J and clone size are those of that table, while D and trimming were read from the DNA. The sample records about 210,000 clones, under 90% being singletons. Germline values: CDR1 SGHRS, CDR2 YFSETQ. The junction had 7 bases not matched to a gene; V was cut back by 4 bases and J by 7 bases. The CDR3 is 13 residues long. Adults between roughly 18 and 100 years of age took part from 20 to 25 US areas. This chain uses TRBV5-1 with TRBJ2-5, with 7 nucleotides matching TRBD2. The sample comprised PBMCs or T cells enriched from blood (not recorded which). The source of this sequence is a woman in her forties or fifties with acute COVID-19. The CDR3 DNA sequence: TGCGCCAGCAGCCCAGGGACTATTGGGACCCAGTACTTC. This gives the protein CASSPGTIGTQYF.